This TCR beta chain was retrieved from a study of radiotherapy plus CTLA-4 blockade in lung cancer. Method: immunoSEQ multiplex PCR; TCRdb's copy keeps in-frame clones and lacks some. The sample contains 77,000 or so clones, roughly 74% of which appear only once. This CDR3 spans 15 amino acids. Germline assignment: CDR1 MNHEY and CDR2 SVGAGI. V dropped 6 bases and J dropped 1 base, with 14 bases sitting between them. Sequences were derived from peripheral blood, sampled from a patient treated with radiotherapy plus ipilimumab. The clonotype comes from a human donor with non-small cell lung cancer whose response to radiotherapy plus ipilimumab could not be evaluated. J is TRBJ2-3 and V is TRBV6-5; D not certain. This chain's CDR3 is CASSLLVEGTDTQYF. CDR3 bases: TGTGCCAGCAGCCTCCTGGTCGAGGGCACAGATACGCAGTATTTT.